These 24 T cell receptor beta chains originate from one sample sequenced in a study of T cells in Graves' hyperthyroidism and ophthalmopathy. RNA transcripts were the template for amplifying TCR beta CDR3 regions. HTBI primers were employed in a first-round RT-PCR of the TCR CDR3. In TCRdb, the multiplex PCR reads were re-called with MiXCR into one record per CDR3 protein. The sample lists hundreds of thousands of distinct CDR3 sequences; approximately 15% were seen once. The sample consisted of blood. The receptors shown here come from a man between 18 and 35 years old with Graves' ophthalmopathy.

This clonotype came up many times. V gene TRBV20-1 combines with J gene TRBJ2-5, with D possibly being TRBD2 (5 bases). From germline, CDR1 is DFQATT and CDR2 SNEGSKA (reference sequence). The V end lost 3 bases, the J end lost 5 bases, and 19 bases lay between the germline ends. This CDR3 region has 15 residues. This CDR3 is CSASGRAARGETQYF. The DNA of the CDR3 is TGCAGTGCTAGTGGGCGGGCAGCCCGCGGGGAGACCCAGTACTTC.

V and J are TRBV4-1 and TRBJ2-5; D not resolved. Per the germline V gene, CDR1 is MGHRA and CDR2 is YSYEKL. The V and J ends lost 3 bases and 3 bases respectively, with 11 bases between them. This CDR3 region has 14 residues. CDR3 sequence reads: CASSHLRAKETQYF. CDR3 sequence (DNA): TGCGCCAGCAGCCACCTTAGGGCAAAAGAGACCCAGTACTTC.

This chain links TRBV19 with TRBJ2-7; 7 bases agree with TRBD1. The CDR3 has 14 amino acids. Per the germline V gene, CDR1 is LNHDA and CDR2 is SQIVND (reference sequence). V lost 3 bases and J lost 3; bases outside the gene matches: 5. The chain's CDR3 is CASSIGTDLYEQYF. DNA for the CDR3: TGTGCCAGTAGTATCGGGACAGACCTCTACGAGCAGTACTTC. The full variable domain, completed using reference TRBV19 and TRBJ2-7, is DGGITQSPKYLFRKEGQNVTLSCEQNLNHDAMYWYRQDPGQGLRLIYYSQIVNDFQKGDIAEGYSVSREKKESFPLTVTSAQKNPTAFYLCASSIGTDLYEQYFGPGTRLTVT.

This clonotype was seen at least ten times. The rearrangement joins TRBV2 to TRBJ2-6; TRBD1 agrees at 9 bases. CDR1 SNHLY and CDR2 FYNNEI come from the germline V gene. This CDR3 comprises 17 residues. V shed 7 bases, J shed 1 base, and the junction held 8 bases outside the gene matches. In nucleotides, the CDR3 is TGTGCCAGCACCTGGGACAGGGTTTCGTCTGGGGCCAACGTCCTGACTTTC. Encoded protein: CASTWDRVSSGANVLTF.

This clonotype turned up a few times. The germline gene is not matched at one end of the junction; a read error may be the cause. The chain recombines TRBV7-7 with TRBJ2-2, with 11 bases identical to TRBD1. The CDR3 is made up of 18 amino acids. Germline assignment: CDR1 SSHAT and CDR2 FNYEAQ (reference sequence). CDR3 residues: CASSPQLSGTGGSGELFF. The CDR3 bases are TGTGCTAGCAGCCCCCAGCTATCAGGGACAGGGGGTTCCGGGGAGCTGTTTTTT. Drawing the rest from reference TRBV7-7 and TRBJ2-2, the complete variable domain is GAGVSQSPRYKVTKRGQDVTLRCDPISSHATLYWYQQALGQGPEFLTYFNYEAQPDKSGLPSDRFSAERPEGSISTLTIQRTEQRDSAMYRCASSPQLSGTGGSGELFFGEGSRLTVL.

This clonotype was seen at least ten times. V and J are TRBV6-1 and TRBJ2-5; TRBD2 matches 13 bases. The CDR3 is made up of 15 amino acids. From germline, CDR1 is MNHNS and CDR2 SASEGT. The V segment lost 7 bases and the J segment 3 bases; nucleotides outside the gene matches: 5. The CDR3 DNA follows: TGTGCCAGCACCCCAGGACTAGCGGGGGAAGAGACCCAGTACTTC. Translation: CASTPGLAGEETQYF.

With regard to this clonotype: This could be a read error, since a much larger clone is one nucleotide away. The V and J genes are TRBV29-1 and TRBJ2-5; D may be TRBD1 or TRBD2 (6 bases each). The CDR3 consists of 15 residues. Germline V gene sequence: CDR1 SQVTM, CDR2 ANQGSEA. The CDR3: CSVDGIGQSGETPYF. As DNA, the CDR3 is TGCAGCGTTGATGGAATCGGACAGTCGGGGGAGACCCCGTACTTC.

CDR3 DNA sequence: TGCAGTGCTAGCCCCCTACTAGGACAACAAGAGACCCAGTACTTC. Amino acid sequence: CSASPLLGQQETQYF. The chain couples TRBV20-1 to TRBJ2-5; D could derive from TRBD1 or TRBD2 (5 bases each). V gave up 3 bases and J gave up 2 bases, with 16 bases separating them. Germline lookup yields CDR1 DFQATT and CDR2 SNEGSKA (reference sequence). There are 15 residues in the CDR3.

CDR3 residues: CASGGYEKLFF. DNA for the CDR3: TGTGCCAGCGGCGGCTACGAAAAACTGTTTTTT. V usage is TRBV6-1 and J usage is TRBJ1-4; D unclear. V was shortened by 8 bases and J by 8 bases, with 9 bases between the two germline ends. CDR3 length equals 11 residues. Per the germline V gene, CDR1 is MNHNS and CDR2 is SASEGT.

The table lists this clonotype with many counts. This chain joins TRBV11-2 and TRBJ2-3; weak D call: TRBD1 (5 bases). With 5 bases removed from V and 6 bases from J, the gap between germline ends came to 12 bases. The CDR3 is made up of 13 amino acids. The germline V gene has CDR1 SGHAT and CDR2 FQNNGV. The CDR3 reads CASSPRGPDTQYF. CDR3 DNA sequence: TGTGCCAGCAGCCCTAGGGGCCCGGATACGCAGTATTTT.

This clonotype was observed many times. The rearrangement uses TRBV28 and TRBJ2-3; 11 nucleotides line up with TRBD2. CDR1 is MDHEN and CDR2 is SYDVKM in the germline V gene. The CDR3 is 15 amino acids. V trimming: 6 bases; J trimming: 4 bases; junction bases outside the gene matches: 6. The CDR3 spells CASSDTSGSADTQYF. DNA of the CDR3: TGTGCCAGCAGCGACACTAGCGGGAGCGCAGATACGCAGTATTTT.

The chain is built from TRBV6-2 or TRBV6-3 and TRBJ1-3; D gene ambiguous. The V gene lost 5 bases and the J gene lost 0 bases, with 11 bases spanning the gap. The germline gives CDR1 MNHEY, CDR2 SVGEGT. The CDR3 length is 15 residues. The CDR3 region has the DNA TGTGCCAGCAGTAGAGGACGCCTCTCTGGAAACACCATATATTTT. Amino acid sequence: CASSRGRLSGNTIYF.

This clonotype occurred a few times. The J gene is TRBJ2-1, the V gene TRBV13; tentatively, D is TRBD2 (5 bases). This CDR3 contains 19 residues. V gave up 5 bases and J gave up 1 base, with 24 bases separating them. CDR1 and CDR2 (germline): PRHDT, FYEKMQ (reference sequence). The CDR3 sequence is CASSRTTPFGVGSYNEQFF. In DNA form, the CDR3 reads TGTGCCAGCAGCCGAACTACCCCCTTCGGGGTAGGGTCCTACAATGAGCAGTTCTTC. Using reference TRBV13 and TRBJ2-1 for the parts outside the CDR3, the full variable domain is AAGVIQSPRHLIKEKRETATLKCYPIPRHDTVYWYQQGPGQDPQFLISFYEKMQSDKGSIPDRFSAQQFSDYHSELNMSSLELGDSALYFCASSRTTPFGVGSYNEQFFGPGTRLTVL.

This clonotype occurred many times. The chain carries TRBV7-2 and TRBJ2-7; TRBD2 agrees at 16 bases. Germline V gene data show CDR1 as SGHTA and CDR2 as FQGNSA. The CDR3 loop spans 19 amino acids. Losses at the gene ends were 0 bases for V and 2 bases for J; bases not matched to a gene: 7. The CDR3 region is CASSLAFGTSGGGAYEQYF. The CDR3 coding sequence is TGTGCCAGCAGCTTAGCTTTTGGGACTAGCGGGGGGGGGGCCTACGAGCAGTACTTC.

CDR3: CASSLVARELHGELFF. The DNA of the CDR3 is TGCGCCAGCAGCTTGGTGGCCCGGGAGTTGCACGGGGAGCTGTTTTTT. The chain recombines TRBV5-1 with TRBJ2-2; TRBD2 is a possible D gene (6 bases). There are 16 residues in the CDR3. The V gene lost 0 bases and the J gene lost 7 bases, with 16 bases spanning the gap. The germline V gene encodes CDR1 SGHRS and CDR2 YFSETQ.

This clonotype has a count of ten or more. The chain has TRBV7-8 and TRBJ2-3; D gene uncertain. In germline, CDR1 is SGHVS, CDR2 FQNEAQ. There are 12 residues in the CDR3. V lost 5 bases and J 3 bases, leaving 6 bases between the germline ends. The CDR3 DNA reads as TGTGCCAGCAGCCGAGGTACAGATACGCAGTATTTT. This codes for CASSRGTDTQYF.

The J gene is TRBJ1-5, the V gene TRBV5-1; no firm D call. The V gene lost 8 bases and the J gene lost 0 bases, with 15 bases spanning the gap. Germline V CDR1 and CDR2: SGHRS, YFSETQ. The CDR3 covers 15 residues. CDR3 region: CARESLLSSNQPQHF. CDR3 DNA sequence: TGCGCCAGGGAGAGCCTCCTGAGTAGCAATCAGCCCCAGCATTTT. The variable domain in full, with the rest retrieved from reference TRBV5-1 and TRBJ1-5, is KAGVTQTPRYLIKTRGQQVTLSCSPISGHRSVSWYQQTPGQGLQFLFEYFSETQRNKGNFPGRFSGRQFSNSRSEMNVSTLELGDSALYLCARESLLSSNQPQHFGDGTRLSIL.

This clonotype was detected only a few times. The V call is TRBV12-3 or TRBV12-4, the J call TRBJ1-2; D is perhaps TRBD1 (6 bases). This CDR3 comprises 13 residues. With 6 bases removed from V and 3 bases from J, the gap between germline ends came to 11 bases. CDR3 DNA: TGTGCCAGCAGGGGGGACACCTACTATGGCTACACCTTC. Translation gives CASRGDTYYGYTF.

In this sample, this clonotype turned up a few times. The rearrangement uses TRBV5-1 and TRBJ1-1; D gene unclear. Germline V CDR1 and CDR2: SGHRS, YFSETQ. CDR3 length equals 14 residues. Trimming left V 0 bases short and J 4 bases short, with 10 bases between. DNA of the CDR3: TGCGCCAGCAGCTTGGGGTGGCGGGGCACTGAAGCTTTCTTT. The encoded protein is CASSLGWRGTEAFF.

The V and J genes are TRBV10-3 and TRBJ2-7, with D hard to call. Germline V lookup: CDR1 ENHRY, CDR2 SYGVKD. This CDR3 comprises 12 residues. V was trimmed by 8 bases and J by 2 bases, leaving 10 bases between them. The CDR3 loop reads CAIAAGPYEQYF. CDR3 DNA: TGTGCCATCGCCGCCGGACCCTACGAGCAGTACTTC.

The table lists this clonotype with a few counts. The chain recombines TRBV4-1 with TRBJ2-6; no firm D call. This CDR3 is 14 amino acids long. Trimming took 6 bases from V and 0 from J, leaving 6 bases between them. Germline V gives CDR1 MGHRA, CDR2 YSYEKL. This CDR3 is CASSGFSGANVLTF. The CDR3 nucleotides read TGCGCCAGCAGTGGATTCTCTGGGGCCAACGTCCTGACTTTC.

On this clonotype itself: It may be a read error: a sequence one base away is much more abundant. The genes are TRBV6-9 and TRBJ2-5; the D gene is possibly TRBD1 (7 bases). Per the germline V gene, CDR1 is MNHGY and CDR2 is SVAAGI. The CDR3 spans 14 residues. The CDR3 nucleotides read TGTGCCAGCAGTTACGGAGGGGGCCAAGGGACCCAGTACTTC. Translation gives CASSYGGGQGTQYF.

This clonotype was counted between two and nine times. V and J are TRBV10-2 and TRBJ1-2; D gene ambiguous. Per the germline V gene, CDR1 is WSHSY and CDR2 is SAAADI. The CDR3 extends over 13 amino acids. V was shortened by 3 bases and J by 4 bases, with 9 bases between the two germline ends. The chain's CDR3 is CASSDNGGYGYTF. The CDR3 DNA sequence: TGCGCCAGCAGTGACAATGGAGGCTATGGCTACACCTTC.

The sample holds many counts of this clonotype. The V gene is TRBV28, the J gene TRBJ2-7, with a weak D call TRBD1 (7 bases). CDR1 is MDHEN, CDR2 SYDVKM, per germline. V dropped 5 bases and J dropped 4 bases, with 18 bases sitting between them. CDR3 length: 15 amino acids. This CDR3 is CASSEVAGQIYEQYF. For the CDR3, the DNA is TGTGCCAGCAGTGAGGTTGCGGGACAGATATACGAGCAGTACTTC. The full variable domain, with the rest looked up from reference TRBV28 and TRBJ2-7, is DVKVTQSSRYLVKRTGEKVFLECVQDMDHENMFWYRQDPGLGLRLIYFSYDVKMKEKGDIPEGYSVSREKKERFSLILESASTNQTSMYLCASSEVAGQIYEQYFGPGTRLTVT.